What follows is one TCR beta chain and its context. The target of this receptor is not known. There are no base qualities to consult, and no much larger clone falls within one base. The CDR3 covers 16 residues, taking in both the cysteine and the phenylalanine. Left in the record is the CDR3 DNA by itself, 48 bases read in frame from the first base. CDR1 and CDR2 were assigned from the germline V gene as SGHRS and YFSETQ. V is shortened by 0 bases, J by 1 base, and the region joining them spans 13 bases. Library prep was done by 5' RACE. Sequencing instrument: Illumina HiSeq 2500. A second PCR of roughly 7 to 12 cycles was run with a J-beta primer mix and a sample-barcoded 5' primer. A template-switch 5' adaptor carrying 12 random nucleotides introduced a unique molecular identifier onto each TCR beta cDNA molecule. At least 2.5 million CDR3-containing paired-end reads were obtained from each sample. First-strand cDNA was synthesized from all RNA with the Mint cDNA synthesis kit, primed by a TRBC-specific oligonucleotide. All cDNA was treated with uracil-DNA glycosylase and then went through a first 18-cycle PCR with the universal primers M1SS and BC2_uni_R. The authors' pipeline ran thus. Each sample was normalized by randomly selecting 1 million high-quality reads, each carrying a distinct molecular identifier. Instead of being binned into consensus sequences, reads that shared molecular identifiers were thrown out. CDR3 identification, clonotype clustering and error correction used MiTCR with a Q25 quality threshold and the strictest error-elimination algorithm. A nonparametric unseen species model with Euler transformation was used to estimate a lower bound on total TCR beta diversity. TCRdb trimmed public reads at Q25 via fastp, called clones via MiXCR and kept in-frame beta chains. Entries that share a CDR3 protein sequence are merged under the most common genes and DNA. The authors' filters were not applied to this entry. The sample table lists 1.5 million to 1.8 million distinct CDR3 sequences, roughly two fifths of them with a count of one. The top ten constitute more than 4% of the sample.

Systemically healthy Caucasian individuals from Russia, 39 in total and aged roughly 6 to 90 years, were included as donors. Approximately 10 milliliters of peripheral blood were collected from each donor into EDTA-treated Vacutainer tubes. Ficoll-Paque density-gradient centrifugation was used to isolate PBMCs, with at least 6 million obtained per sample. Trizol reagent was used to extract total RNA from PBMCs, with at least 6 micrograms per sample. For every donor, flow cytometry on a PBMC aliquot measured the percentage of naive CD45RAhigh/CD27high T cells. This record belongs to a study of blood T cells in healthy people across ages (dated by TCRdb to the mid-2010s). Broadly, across the study: Template switching captured roughly one uniquely barcoded TCR beta cDNA molecule per two T cells in model experiments. Age-related changes in TCR beta repertoire diversity were measured in the study by deep sequencing normalized with unique cDNA molecular identifiers. The donors were split into four age groups: young (average 16 years), middle-aged (over 35), aged (roughly 60) and long-lived (approximately 80). Using the same blood draw, the study looked at two additional independent replicas of 1 million unique cDNA reads for two donors, one aged 18 to 30 and the other aged 80 or older. To avoid experimental bias, donors of different ages were distributed randomly across sequencing lanes. The investigation overall reported the following: A strong correlation was found between observed TCR beta diversity and the percentage of naive T cells measured by flow cytometry. The CMV infection status of donors was not known, potentially confounding age-related changes in expanded clonotypes. Observed TCR beta diversity per million T cells fell roughly linearly with age, and a significant reduction was already apparent by age approximately 40. Bulk unsorted PBMC profiling prevented conclusive comparison of naive and antigen-experienced compartments. Total diversity estimates from one million sequenced T cells were considered lower bounds and underestimates. The long-lived group showed more naive CD4+ T cells, fewer expanded clones and increased TCR diversity than the aged group, suggesting age selection.

What was sequenced was blood. This receptor chain uses TRBV5-1 and TRBJ1-2, with the D segment identity uncertain. The sequence came from a woman aged 18-35 years in good health. The bases read TGCGCCAGCAGCTTGGGGCCCGGGCTCCTTAACTATGGCTACACCTTC. This sequence encodes CASSLGPGLLNYGYTF.